One and the same sample provided the 27 T cell receptor beta chains below, sequenced in a study of blood T cell repertoires in COVID-19. The protocol was immunoSEQ multiplex PCR, while the TCRdb copy is restricted to in-frame clones and leaves out a portion. The sample has roughly 120,000 clones, 90% seen once. Source material: peripheral blood. These receptors came from a human donor with active COVID-19. The donor label of this sample is uncertain.

This clone has only a few counts. The V call is TRBV28, the J call TRBJ1-6, with 9 bases identical to TRBD1. Germline V gene sequence: CDR1 MDHEN, CDR2 SYDVKM. V shed 6 bases, J shed 9 bases, and the junction held 6 bases outside the gene matches. The CDR3 consists of 14 residues. This CDR3 reads CASSYRGRSSPLHF. The CDR3 DNA reads as TGTGCCAGCAGCTACAGGGGGCGCAGTTCACCCCTCCACTTT.

Comments on this clone: An end of the junction differs from the germline gene, which may be a read error. This chain connects TRBV7-7 to TRBJ2-1; 8 bases agree with TRBD1. Germline values: CDR1 SSHAT, CDR2 FNYEAQ (reference sequence). The CDR3 length is 15 residues. The CDR3 nucleotides read TGTGCTAGCAGCACCGGGACAGGTACCTACAATGAGCAGTTCTTC. Protein product: CASSTGTGTYNEQFF.

The genes are TRBV28 and TRBJ1-6; 7 bases fit TRBD1. CDR3 length: 14 amino acids. The V gene end was trimmed by 6 bases and the J gene end by 9 bases; junction bases not matched to a gene: 8. Germline values: CDR1 MDHEN, CDR2 SYDVKM. The CDR3 sequence: CASRGGSGGSPLHF. CDR3 sequence (DNA): TGTGCCAGCAGAGGGGGGTCAGGGGGTTCACCCCTCCACTTT.

The CDR3 spells CASSPAAAVYGYTF. The CDR3 DNA reads TGTGCCAGCTCACCAGCGGCCGCCGTCTATGGCTACACCTTC. The chain couples TRBV18 to TRBJ1-2; no definite D call. V was shortened by 2 bases and J by 4 bases, with 11 bases between the two germline ends. This CDR3 is built from 14 residues. CDR1 and CDR2 (germline): KGHSH, LQKENI. The complete variable domain, with remaining parts taken from reference TRBV18 and TRBJ1-2, reads NAGVMQNPRHLVRRRGQEARLRCSPMKGHSHVYWYRQLPEEGLKFMVYLQKENIIDESGMPKERFSAEFPKEGPSILRIQQVVRGDSAAYFCASSPAAAVYGYTFGSGTRLTVV.

This chain connects TRBV9 to TRBJ2-5; D call uncertain. Germline V lookup: CDR1 SGDLS, CDR2 YYNGEE. The CDR3 length is 12 residues. Trimming left V 1 base short and J 5 bases short, with 6 bases between. CDR3 DNA: TGTGCCAGCAGCGTACTGGGCGAGACCCAGTACTTC. It encodes CASSVLGETQYF. Supplemented by reference TRBV9 and TRBJ2-5, the full variable domain reads DSGVTQTPKHLITATGQRVTLRCSPRSGDLSVYWYQQSLDQGLQFLIQYYNGEERAKGNILERFSAQQFPDLHSELNLSSLELGDSALYFCASSVLGETQYFGPGTRLLVL.

The chain uses TRBV10-3 and TRBJ2-7; D is possibly TRBD1 (5 bases). The CDR3 has 12 residues. Trimming pared 3 bases from V and 4 bases from J, leaving 7 bases between. Germline assignment: CDR1 ENHRY and CDR2 SYGVKD. CDR3 in amino acids: CAISDAGYEQYF. CDR3 sequence (DNA): TGTGCCATCAGTGACGCAGGGTACGAGCAGTACTTC.

The chain joins TRBV4-2 to TRBJ2-2, with 7 bases aligning to TRBD1. This CDR3 spans 14 amino acids. CDR1 is LGHNA, CDR2 YNFKEQ, per germline. The V and J ends lost 6 bases and 5 bases, in that order; junction bases with no gene match: 6. CDR3 sequence: CASRAQGYTGELFF. Here the CDR3 DNA reads TGTGCCAGCAGAGCACAGGGGTATACCGGGGAGCTGTTTTTT.

Written as DNA, the CDR3 is TGTGCCAGCAGCTTGGAGTCAGAATACGAGCAGTACTTC. This encodes CASSLESEYEQYF. The gene calls are TRBV5-4 and TRBJ2-7; D unclear. The germline gives CDR1 SGHNT, CDR2 YYREEE (reference sequence). CDR3 length equals 13 residues. V lost 0 bases, J lost 4 bases, and 8 bases lay in between.

The chain is built from TRBV19 and TRBJ2-1; TRBD1 is a possible D gene (5 bases). Germline V gene lookup returns CDR1 LNHDA and CDR2 SQIVND (reference sequence). CDR3 size: 13 residues. V lost 5 bases and J lost 4, with 9 bases in between. The CDR3 spells CASSGAAYNEQFF. The CDR3, as DNA: TGTGCCAGTAGTGGGGCAGCTTACAATGAGCAGTTCTTC. The variable domain in full, with the rest retrieved from reference TRBV19 and TRBJ2-1, is DGGITQSPKYLFRKEGQNVTLSCEQNLNHDAMYWYRQDPGQGLRLIYYSQIVNDFQKGDIAEGYSVSREKKESFPLTVTSAQKNPTAFYLCASSGAAYNEQFFGPGTRLTVL.

The chain links TRBV12-3 or TRBV12-4 to TRBJ2-3, with D unclear. Trimming stripped 3 bases from V and 7 bases from J, with 5 bases between. This CDR3 has 11 amino acids. The CDR3 DNA reads as TGTGCCAGCAGTTTGGCCTATACGCAGTATTTT. Residues: CASSLAYTQYF.

The V call is TRBV4-1, the J call TRBJ1-5; maybe TRBD1 (5 bases). The CDR3 sequence is 16 residues long. Germline-derived CDR1 and CDR2 are MGHRA and YSYEKL. Trimming cost V 0 bases and J 6 bases, with 15 bases left between them. Here the CDR3 DNA reads TGCGCCAGCAGCCAAGATAAGGTTCAGGGAGGTCAGCCCCAGCATTTT. It is translated as CASSQDKVQGGQPQHF.

The rearrangement joins TRBV28 to TRBJ1-2, with a weak D call TRBD1 (6 bases). V was pared by 5 bases and J by 11 bases, with 9 bases between. Per germline, CDR1 MDHEN and CDR2 SYDVKM. This CDR3 has 10 amino acids. The CDR3: CASSKQGYTF. CDR3 nucleotides: TGTGCCAGCAGTAAACAGGGATACACCTTC.

The rearrangement uses TRBV28 and TRBJ2-1; 8 nucleotides align to TRBD1. The ends lost 4 bases at V and 1 base at J; junction bases unmatched: 6. Germline CDR1 and CDR2: MDHEN and SYDVKM. The length of the CDR3 is 16 residues. CDR3 sequence: CASSSLTGGSYNEQFF. CDR3 in DNA: TGTGCCAGCAGTTCGCTAACAGGGGGGTCCTACAATGAGCAGTTCTTC. Full variable domain (missing parts from reference TRBV28 and TRBJ2-1): DVKVTQSSRYLVKRTGEKVFLECVQDMDHENMFWYRQDPGLGLRLIYFSYDVKMKEKGDIPEGYSVSREKKERFSLILESASTNQTSMYLCASSSLTGGSYNEQFFGPGTRLTVL.

The V gene is TRBV7-8, the J gene TRBJ1-4, with no clear D. The CDR3 is 12 residues long. Trimming removed 1 base from V and 12 bases from J, with 9 bases in between. The germline V gene encodes CDR1 SGHVS and CDR2 FQNEAQ. CDR3 in amino acids: CASSLVNSQLFF. CDR3 bases: TGTGCCAGCAGCTTAGTAAACAGTCAACTGTTTTTT.

The J gene is TRBJ2-2, the V gene TRBV4-1; possible D gene TRBD2, 6 bases. CDR1 is MGHRA and CDR2 is YSYEKL in the germline V gene. The CDR3 is 17 amino acids. V was shortened by 0 bases and J by 0 bases, with 11 bases between the two germline ends. CDR3 sequence: CASSQDEGGANTGELFF. The CDR3 DNA reads as TGCGCCAGCAGCCAAGATGAGGGCGGGGCGAACACCGGGGAGCTGTTTTTT.

This chain links TRBV28 with TRBJ2-1; 9 bases match TRBD1. CDR3 size: 16 residues. V was clipped by 6 bases and J by 7 bases; unmatched bases: 13. Germline assignment: CDR1 MDHEN and CDR2 SYDVKM. The CDR3 DNA reads as TGTGCCAGCAGCTCCCACACCGGGACAGGGAGGAATGAGCAGTTCTTC. This codes for CASSSHTGTGRNEQFF.

This rearrangement joins TRBV19 to TRBJ2-1, with D maybe TRBD2 (5 bases). The V and J ends lost 3 bases and 0 bases respectively, with 12 bases between them. The CDR3 loop spans 16 amino acids. Germline V CDR1 and CDR2: LNHDA, SQIVND (reference sequence). The CDR3 region has the DNA TGTGCCAGTAGTATCGTACCTGAGGGCTCCTACAATGAGCAGTTCTTC. Its translation is CASSIVPEGSYNEQFF.

About this clone: Other DNA sequences of this sample code for an identical CDR3. The chain carries TRBV5-1 and TRBJ1-2; 8 bases fit TRBD1. V lost 0 bases and J lost 8; bases outside the gene matches: 0. Germline-derived CDR1 and CDR2 are SGHRS and YFSETQ. The CDR3 length is 12 residues. This CDR3 reads CASSLGTGGYTF. CDR3 in DNA: TGCGCCAGCAGCTTGGGGACAGGGGGCTACACCTTC.

The chain carries TRBV5-5 and TRBJ1-6; the D is unclear. Per germline, CDR1 SGHKS and CDR2 YYEKEE (reference sequence). The CDR3 is 13 amino acids. Trimming removed 0 bases from V and 11 bases from J, with 9 bases in between. CDR3 sequence (DNA): TGTGCCAGCAGCTTGGACATATTGGCACCCCTCCACTTT. Translated, it gives CASSLDILAPLHF.

The chain joins TRBV5-1 to TRBJ2-3; 7 bases are a match to TRBD2. CDR3 size: 15 residues. Trimming removed 3 bases from V and 3 bases from J; junction bases left unmatched: 7. Germline V gene sequence: CDR1 SGHRS, CDR2 YFSETQ. CDR3 amino acids: CASSSGGGLTDTQYF. The CDR3 bases are TGCGCCAGCAGCTCGGGCGGGGGATTGACAGATACGCAGTATTTT.

This chain links TRBV5-1 with TRBJ1-2; 7 bases fit TRBD1. Germline values: CDR1 SGHRS, CDR2 YFSETQ. The V and J ends lost 0 bases and 7 bases, in that order; junction bases with no gene match: 6. The CDR3 consists of 14 residues. The CDR3 loop is CASSLETGLSGYTF. The CDR3 nucleotides are TGCGCCAGCAGCTTGGAGACAGGGTTGTCTGGCTACACCTTC.

The CDR3, as DNA: TGCGCCAGCAGTGCCAACCGGGGAAACATTCAGTACTTC. Translated: CASSANRGNIQYF. The genes are TRBV10-2 and TRBJ2-4; maybe TRBD2 (5 bases). With 4 bases removed from V and 6 bases from J, the gap between germline ends came to 10 bases. Per the germline V gene, CDR1 is WSHSY and CDR2 is SAAADI. This CDR3 has 13 residues.

This clone showed up just once. The chain joins TRBV7-9 to TRBJ2-3; 10 nucleotides align to TRBD2. V lost 3 bases and J lost 6; bases outside the gene matches: 3. Germline V gene data show CDR1 as SEHNR and CDR2 as FQNEAQ (reference sequence). The CDR3 sequence is 14 residues long. The CDR3 bases are TGTGCCAGCAGCTTTAGCGGGGGGTCGGATACGCAGTATTTT. This encodes CASSFSGGSDTQYF.

The chain has TRBV6-4 and TRBJ2-3; 8 nucleotides align to TRBD2. CDR1 is MRHNA and CDR2 is SNTAGT in the germline V gene. V was pared by 0 bases and J by 4 bases, with 6 bases of the junction left unmatched. The CDR3 is 16 residues long. In nucleotides, the CDR3 is TGTGCCAGCAGTGACTCGGTCGGGGGGGCCCCAGATACGCAGTATTTT. Its protein product is CASSDSVGGAPDTQYF.

This clone appeared a single time. The genes are TRBV6-5 and TRBJ1-1; D not resolved. The V gene lost 2 bases and the J gene lost 1 base, with 5 bases spanning the gap. From germline, CDR1 is MNHEY and CDR2 SVGAGI. The CDR3 consists of 13 residues. CDR3 in DNA: TGTGCCAGCAGTTACCACACGAACACTGAAGCTTTCTTT. Encoded protein: CASSYHTNTEAFF.

This chain uses TRBV12-3 or TRBV12-4 with TRBJ2-7; unclear D gene. This CDR3 has 12 amino acids. The germline V and J ends were trimmed by 3 bases and 4 bases, with 7 bases remaining between them. As DNA, the CDR3 is TGTGCCAGCAGTTTGCCCGGGTACGAGCAGTACTTC. Translation: CASSLPGYEQYF.

The CDR3 DNA sequence: TGTGCCAGCAGCCCGCGACAGGGTCGGAGCTCTGGAAACACCATATATTTT. This sequence encodes CASSPRQGRSSGNTIYF. The chain links TRBV7-2 to TRBJ1-3, with 7 positions matching TRBD1. CDR1 and CDR2 from the germline V gene are SGHTA and FQGNSA. The V segment lost 5 bases and the J segment 0 bases; nucleotides outside the gene matches: 10. There are 17 residues in the CDR3.